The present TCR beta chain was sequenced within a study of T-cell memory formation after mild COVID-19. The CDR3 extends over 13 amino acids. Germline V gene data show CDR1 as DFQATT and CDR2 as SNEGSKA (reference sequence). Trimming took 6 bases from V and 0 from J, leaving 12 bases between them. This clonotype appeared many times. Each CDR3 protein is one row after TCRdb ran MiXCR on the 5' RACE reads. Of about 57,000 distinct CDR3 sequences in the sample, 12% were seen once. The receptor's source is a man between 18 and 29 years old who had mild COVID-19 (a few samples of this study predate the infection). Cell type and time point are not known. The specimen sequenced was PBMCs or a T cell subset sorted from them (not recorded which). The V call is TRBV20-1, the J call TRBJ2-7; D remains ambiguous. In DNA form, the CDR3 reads TGCAGTGCCCCGTCCCTTGGCTCCTACGAGCAGTACTTC. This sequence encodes CSAPSLGSYEQYF.